These 9 T cell receptor beta chains came from one sample sequenced in a study of CD4 T cells in relation to SARS-CoV-2 and coronaviruses. The table came from immunoSEQ multiplex PCR; TCRdb's copy has only in-frame clones and leaves some out. Of about 26,000 clones in the sample, roughly four fifths were seen once. The unexposed donors gave CD4+ T cells in about 2010-2019, prior to COVID-19. Isolation of CD4+ T cells took place after about 10 days in culture. Antigens of these TCRs are unknown. The sequencing input was CD4+ T cells from PBMCs, cultured in vitro. All receptors derive from a human donor in good health.

The rearrangement uses TRBV2 and TRBJ1-1; no definite D call. The CDR3 is 14 residues long. V was shortened by 4 bases and J by 0 bases, with 9 bases between the two germline ends. Germline V lookup: CDR1 SNHLY, CDR2 FYNNEI. CDR3 sequence (DNA): TGTGCCAGCAGTGGCACGAGGGTGAACACTGAAGCTTTCTTT. Translated: CASSGTRVNTEAFF.

The J gene is TRBJ1-6, the V gene TRBV6-4; the D is unclear. This CDR3 has 17 amino acids. The V gene's germline CDR1 is MRHNA and CDR2 SNTAGT. V gave up 2 bases and J gave up 7 bases, with 18 bases separating them. The CDR3 DNA follows: TGTGCCAGCAGTGACCCGTTCGGAGGAGGTAAGAATTCACCCCTCCACTTT. It encodes CASSDPFGGGKNSPLHF.

This clone has only a few counts. The chain uses TRBV4-2 and TRBJ2-2; D might be TRBD1 or TRBD2, each matching 6 bases. This CDR3 region has 17 residues. V was shortened by 0 bases and J by 4 bases, with 15 bases between the two germline ends. The germline V gene encodes CDR1 LGHNA and CDR2 YNFKEQ. Here the CDR3 DNA reads TGTGCCAGCAGCCAAGATCTACGGGGGCGCGGCACCGGGGAGCTGTTTTTT. Its translation: CASSQDLRGRGTGELFF.

The J gene is TRBJ2-1, the V gene TRBV3-1 (or the pseudogene TRBV3-2); D may be TRBD1 (6 bases). The germline CDR1 and CDR2 sequences are LGHDT and YNNKEL (reference sequence). With 4 bases removed from V and 7 bases from J, the gap between germline ends came to 14 bases. The CDR3 contains 14 residues. DNA for the CDR3: TGTGCCAGCAGCCTTGAGGGGGTTGTGAATGAGCAGTTCTTC. Its translation is CASSLEGVVNEQFF.

The gene calls are TRBV2 and TRBJ2-3; 10 nucleotides match TRBD2. J lost 3 bases, V lost 4 bases, and 13 bases had no gene match. Per the germline V gene, CDR1 is SNHLY and CDR2 is FYNNEI. CDR3 size: 18 residues. CDR3 sequence (DNA): TGTGCCAGCAGTGGGAGGAGCGGGGGGGACCGGGGGACAGATACGCAGTATTTT. It specifies CASSGRSGGDRGTDTQYF.

The chain employs TRBV9 and TRBJ2-7; no reliable D call. V lost 2 bases, J lost 0 bases, and 12 bases lay in between. This CDR3 is built from 15 residues. Germline V gene data show CDR1 as SGDLS and CDR2 as YYNGEE. The CDR3 DNA reads TGTGCCAGCAGCGTTAATCCCACCAGCTCCTACGAGCAGTACTTC. As protein: CASSVNPTSSYEQYF.

The J gene is TRBJ2-1, the V gene TRBV6-1; D is perhaps TRBD1 or TRBD2 (5 bases each). Trimming removed 0 bases from V and 8 bases from J, with 17 bases in between. CDR3 length: 16 amino acids. The germline CDR1 and CDR2 sequences are MNHNS and SASEGT. In DNA form, the CDR3 reads TGTGCCAGCAGTGAAGCCCCGGGACGGGTCGACGATGAGCAGTTCTTC. This translates into CASSEAPGRVDDEQFF.

This clone was observed a few times. The chain joins TRBV5-1 to TRBJ1-1; tentative D call: TRBD1 (5 bases). Trimming stripped 0 bases from V and 4 bases from J, with 13 bases between. The CDR3 runs 15 residues. Germline V gene data show CDR1 as SGHRS and CDR2 as YFSETQ. The CDR3 DNA reads as TGCGCCAGCAGCTTGGAGCCCCGCGGGGGCACTGAAGCTTTCTTT. Its translation: CASSLEPRGGTEAFF. Using reference TRBV5-1 and TRBJ1-1 for the parts outside the CDR3, the full variable domain is KAGVTQTPRYLIKTRGQQVTLSCSPISGHRSVSWYQQTPGQGLQFLFEYFSETQRNKGNFPGRFSGRQFSNSRSEMNVSTLELGDSALYLCASSLEPRGGTEAFFGQGTRLTVV.

The chain has TRBV4-2 and TRBJ2-7, with 11 bases aligning to TRBD2. CDR1 LGHNA and CDR2 YNFKEQ come from the germline V gene. There are 18 residues in the CDR3. V lost 0 bases and J lost 4; bases outside the gene matches: 11. CDR3 DNA sequence: TGTGCCAGCAGCCAAGATTCTGCGGCGGCTAGCGGGAGGTACGAGCAGTACTTC. Its protein is CASSQDSAAASGRYEQYF.